The next 11 T cell receptor beta chains were all read from a single sample in a study of T cell repertoires in aging, cancer and after chemotherapy. The template was genomic DNA from peripheral blood, not RNA. TRB rearrangements spanning V, D and J were amplified using mixed TRB-A/B primers. TCRdb reanalysed the multiplex PCR reads using MiXCR and keeps one entry per CDR3 protein. The sample includes about 3,800 distinct CDR3 sequences, 28% of them seen just once. The sample consisted of blood. These receptor sequences come from a human donor with a solid tumor.

This clonotype has more than one count but fewer than ten. The chain has TRBV19 and TRBJ1-6, with D perhaps matching TRBD1 (6 bases). Germline V gives CDR1 LNHDA, CDR2 SQIVND (reference sequence). Trimming stripped 3 bases from V and 8 bases from J, with 11 bases between. The CDR3 consists of 14 residues. CDR3 coding DNA: TGTGCCAGTAGTATTCGGACAGACCATTCACCCCTCCACTTT. Amino acid sequence: CASSIRTDHSPLHF.

In this sample, this clonotype turned up a few times. This rearrangement joins TRBV5-5 to TRBJ1-1, with D possibly being TRBD1 (5 bases). Trimming pared 2 bases from V and 3 bases from J, leaving 11 bases between. Germline V gene lookup returns CDR1 SGHKS and CDR2 YYEKEE (reference sequence). This CDR3 spans 14 amino acids. CDR3 bases: TGTGCCAGCAGCTTTCAGGGAGGGGACACTGAAGCTTTCTTT. Its protein product is CASSFQGGDTEAFF.

The V call is TRBV18, the J call TRBJ1-5, with 10 bases identical to TRBD1. J was trimmed by 7 bases and V by 1 base; bases with no gene match: 1. The length of the CDR3 is 14 residues. The germline V gene encodes CDR1 KGHSH and CDR2 LQKENI. DNA of the CDR3: TGTGCCAGCTCACCACGGACAGGGGGGCAGCCCCAGCATTTT. Protein sequence: CASSPRTGGQPQHF.

The rearrangement joins TRBV12-3 or TRBV12-4 to TRBJ2-3, with D uncertain. Trimming took 4 bases from V and 3 from J, leaving 17 bases between them. CDR3 length: 16 amino acids. CDR3 DNA: TGTGCCAGCAGTTCCCGACTGCCTTTAGGAACAGATACGCAGTATTTT. It codes for CASSSRLPLGTDTQYF.

This clonotype was detected only a few times. This CDR3 reads CASSLTYEQFF. In nucleotides, the CDR3 is TGTGCCAGCAGTCTGACATATGAGCAGTTCTTC. The chain combines TRBV28 with TRBJ2-1; D gene ambiguous. Germline CDR1 is MDHEN and CDR2 is SYDVKM. Between the trimmed V and J ends, which lost 5 bases and 8 bases, there was a span of 7 bases. This CDR3 is 11 amino acids long.

V usage is TRBV5-4 and J usage is TRBJ2-2; 8 bases are a match to TRBD2. Germline loops: CDR1 SGHNT, CDR2 YYREEE (reference sequence). Trimming at V came to 0 bases and at J to 5 bases, leaving 3 bases not matched to a gene. CDR3 size: 15 residues. The CDR3 DNA reads as TGTGCCAGCAGCTTGGGGACTAGCCGGACCGGGGAGCTGTTTTTT. Translating gives CASSLGTSRTGELFF. Combining the CDR3 with reference TRBV5-4 and TRBJ2-2 gives the whole variable domain ETGVTQSPTHLIKTRGQQVTLRCSSQSGHNTVSWYQQALGQGPQFIFQYYREEENGRGNFPPRFSGLQFPNYSSELNVNALELDDSALYLCASSLGTSRTGELFFGEGSRLTVL.

The CDR3 loop is CASSWNTGGGYGYTF. The CDR3 DNA sequence: TGTGCCAGCAGCTGGAATACAGGGGGCGGCTATGGCTACACCTTC. This chain joins TRBV11-2 and TRBJ1-2; 9 nucleotides line up with TRBD1. The CDR3 has 15 amino acids. J gave up 4 bases and V 4 bases, and 7 bases lay outside the gene matches. CDR1 is SGHAT, CDR2 FQNNGV, per germline.

Turning to this clonotype: A junction end diverges from the germline sequence, so it may reflect a read error. CDR3 loop: CASSPIQTSGYNEKFF. DNA of the CDR3: TGTGCCAGCAGCCCTATTCAGACTAGCGGATACAATGAGAAGTTCTTC. The chain is built from TRBV5-6 and TRBJ2-1; 9 nucleotides match TRBD2. The CDR3 totals 16 residues. The V gene's germline CDR1 is SGHDT and CDR2 YYEEEE.

This clonotype was observed a handful of times. The V and J genes are TRBV6-1 and TRBJ1-3; TRBD1 is a possible D gene (5 bases). The V end lost 8 bases, the J end lost 0 bases, and 14 bases lay between the germline ends. CDR3 length equals 15 residues. Germline CDR1 MNHNS, CDR2 SASEGT. The CDR3 sequence is CASSRDGSSGNTIYF. CDR3 in DNA: TGTGCCAGCTCCAGGGACGGGAGCTCTGGAAACACCATATATTTT.

The rearrangement joins TRBV7-2 to TRBJ2-6; D is ambiguous. The germline CDR1 and CDR2 sequences are SGHTA and FQGNSA. This CDR3 region has 15 residues. Trimming removed 4 bases from V and 2 bases from J, with 9 bases in between. The CDR3 nucleotides are TGTGCCAGCAGCTCAAGTTTGGCTGGGGCCAACGTCCTGACTTTC. Translating it yields CASSSSLAGANVLTF.

The V call is TRBV4-3, the J call TRBJ2-6, with unresolved D. The germline gives CDR1 LGHNA, CDR2 YSLEER. V was shortened by 5 bases and J by 4 bases, with 9 bases between the two germline ends. The CDR3 has 14 amino acids. CDR3 bases: TGCGCCAGCAGCACTACTGGAGGGGCCAACGTCCTGACTTTC. Translating it yields CASSTTGGANVLTF.